A selection of T cell receptor beta chains follows, all from one sample in a study of OX40 agonist ivuxolimab in advanced cancers. The repertoire was sequenced with immunoSEQ multiplex PCR; TCRdb's copy has only in-frame clones and lacks some. The sample has 70,000 to 80,000 clones; over 75% are singletons. The sequenced sample was CD4+ or CD8+ T cells sorted from blood, obtained in a trial of the OX40 agonist ivuxolimab. The receptors shown here come from an adult with an advanced solid tumor such as melanoma, head and neck, liver or kidney cancer. The CDR3 runs from the conserved cysteine through the conserved F or W. Fields, in order: V gene, clone size, J gene, D gene, CDR3 protein, CDR3 DNA. D genes are given only for firm matches. Size is stated for part of the rows, as once, few or many counts, or as a class when the clone is expanded.

>TRBV5-1|once|TRBJ2-1|.
CASSPTADSSYNEQFF
TGCGCCAGCAGCCCCACGGCGGATAGCTCCTACAATGAGCAGTTCTTC
>TRBV14|.|TRBJ2-2|TRBD2
CASSHLTGGLAGAARSGELFF
TGTGCCAGCAGCCATCTAACGGGGGGCCTAGCGGGAGCCGCGAGGTCCGGGGAGCTGTTTTTT
>TRBV11-3|.|TRBJ2-7|TRBD2
CASSSGLVSNEQYF
TGTGCCAGCAGCTCAGGACTAGTATCTAACGAGCAGTACTTC
>TRBV29-1|few|TRBJ1-5|.
CSVGGLNQPQHF
TGCAGCGTTGGGGGCTTGAATCAGCCCCAGCATTTT
>TRBV5-1|once|TRBJ1-5|TRBD1
CASSLGQGGNSNQPQHF
TGCGCCAGCAGCTTGGGCCAGGGGGGAAATAGCAATCAGCCCCAGCATTTT
>TRBV5-1|.|TRBJ2-3|.
CASSARVSGTDTQYF
TGCGCCAGCAGCGCTAGGGTGAGCGGCACAGATACGCAGTATTTT
>TRBV27|once|TRBJ1-2|.
CASSSQGRYGYTF
TGTGCCAGCAGTTCCCAGGGGCGGTATGGCTACACCTTC
>TRBV9|.|TRBJ2-2|.
CASSVATGELFF
TGTGCCAGCAGCGTCGCCACCGGGGAGCTGTTTTTT
>TRBV6-4|.|TRBJ2-1|TRBD2
CASGLSGRPGDEQFF
TGTGCCAGCGGACTTAGCGGGAGGCCAGGTGATGAGCAGTTCTTC
>TRBV2|.|TRBJ2-7|.
CASSENRAYEQYF
TGTGCCAGCAGTGAAAACAGAGCCTACGAGCAGTACTTC
>TRBV7-3|.|TRBJ2-2|TRBD2
CASSLQGGPVFAGELFF
TGTGCCAGCAGCTTACAGGGAGGGCCGGTATTTGCCGGGGAGCTGTTTTTT
>TRBV29-1|.|TRBJ2-5|.
CSVEHLQETQYF
TGCAGCGTTGAACACCTACAGGAGACCCAGTACTTC
>TRBV19|few|TRBJ1-2|TRBD1
CASSPDRGSGYTF
TGTGCCAGTAGTCCGGACAGGGGAAGCGGCTACACCTTC
>TRBV19|.|TRBJ2-2|.
CASRYTDRTQGTGELFF
TGTGCCAGTAGGTATACAGACCGCACCCAGGGTACCGGGGAGCTGTTTTTT
>TRBV9|.|TRBJ1-1|.
CASSPRTSELGEAFF
TGTGCCAGCAGCCCGCGGACATCCGAGCTAGGTGAAGCTTTCTTT
>TRBV5-5|few|TRBJ2-7|.
CASSLQHLVTRGEQYF
TGTGCCAGCAGCTTGCAGCATTTAGTTACACGGGGCGAGCAGTACTTC
>TRBV7-9|.|TRBJ1-4|TRBD1
CASGGMDRGNEKLFF
TGTGCCAGCGGCGGGATGGACAGGGGTAATGAAAAACTGTTTTTT
>TRBV11-2|.|TRBJ1-2|TRBD1
CASIKGGQLLNYGYTF
TGTGCCAGCATTAAAGGGGGACAGCTTCTTAACTATGGCTACACCTTC
>TRBV7-2|.|TRBJ2-3|.
CASSLGPVGTDTQYF
TGTGCCAGCAGCTTAGGTCCCGTAGGCACAGATACGCAGTATTTT
>TRBV10-2|.|TRBJ1-5|.
CASSETLPGYQPQHF
TGCGCCAGCAGTGAGACTCTTCCCGGGTACCAGCCCCAGCATTTT
>TRBV5-6|.|TRBJ1-6|.
CASSSTPTGNSPLHF
TGTGCCAGCAGCTCGACGCCTACGGGGAATTCACCCCTCCACTTT
>TRBV6-5|.|TRBJ2-1|TRBD2
CASRTSGYYNEQFF
TGTGCCAGCAGGACTAGCGGATACTACAATGAGCAGTTCTTC
>TRBV7-8|.|TRBJ2-7|.
CASSATRYEQYF
TGTGCCAGCAGCGCCACAAGGTACGAGCAGTACTTC
>TRBV18|.|TRBJ1-1|.
CASSPTGASTEAFF
TGTGCCAGCTCACCAACGGGGGCGTCCACTGAAGCTTTCTTT